These 12 T cell receptor beta chains came from one sample sequenced in a study of T cell responses to AZD1222 COVID-19 vaccine. The assay was immunoSEQ multiplex PCR, and TCRdb's table has in-frame clones only and misses some. The repertoire consists of about 140,000 clones, with more than 80% occurring once and the leading ten covering around 7.6%. Sequenced material: peripheral blood, taken 28 days after the second dose of the MenACWY control vaccine. The source is an adult who received the MenACWY meningococcal vaccine as a control.

The chain carries TRBV7-2 and TRBJ1-3; the D is unclear. There are 15 residues in the CDR3. CDR1 is SGHTA, CDR2 FQGNSA, per germline. Trimming took 4 bases from V and 0 from J, leaving 10 bases between them. The CDR3 DNA follows: TGTGCCAGCAGCTCTATAGCAGACTCTGGAAACACCATATATTTT. Its protein product is CASSSIADSGNTIYF.

This clone was counted once. CDR3 nucleotides: TGCAGTGCTAGTTACAGGGAGAATCAGCCCCAGCATTTT. The encoded protein is CSASYRENQPQHF. V and J are TRBV20-1 and TRBJ1-5; tentative D call: TRBD1 (6 bases). Germline values: CDR1 DFQATT, CDR2 SNEGSKA (reference sequence). This CDR3 contains 13 residues. The V and J ends lost 3 bases and 4 bases respectively, with 10 bases between them.

The chain uses TRBV6-5 and TRBJ1-5; 7 bases are shared with TRBD1. The CDR3 totals 15 residues. J was trimmed by 0 bases and V by 6 bases; bases with no gene match: 5. Germline CDR1 and CDR2: MNHEY and SVGAGI. The CDR3 protein is CASRDRFNSNQPQHF. CDR3 DNA: TGTGCCAGCAGGGACAGGTTTAATAGCAATCAGCCCCAGCATTTT.

The chain uses TRBV28 and TRBJ2-7; D might be TRBD2 (6 bases). The CDR3 length is 13 residues. V was cut by 7 bases and J by 3 bases, with 13 bases left in between. From germline, CDR1 is MDHEN and CDR2 SYDVKM. In DNA form, the CDR3 reads TGTGCCAGCACACCCCCGGGAGACTACGAGCAGTACTTC. Amino acids: CASTPPGDYEQYF.

The rearrangement links TRBV5-4 to TRBJ2-7; D gene ambiguous. The CDR3 consists of 16 residues. Germline V gene data show CDR1 as SGHNT and CDR2 as YYREEE (reference sequence). The V gene lost 2 bases and the J gene lost 0 bases, with 15 bases spanning the gap. The DNA of the CDR3 is TGTGCCAGCAGCTTCGACCCATCTAAATCCTCCTACGAGCAGTACTTC. This codes for CASSFDPSKSSYEQYF.

The chain couples TRBV18 to TRBJ1-5; D might be TRBD1 (6 bases). CDR3 length equals 16 residues. Trimming took 2 bases from V and 6 from J, leaving 17 bases between them. Per the germline V gene, CDR1 is KGHSH and CDR2 is LQKENI. The CDR3 protein is CASSPTLNRETQPQHF. CDR3 nucleotides: TGTGCCAGCTCACCAACCTTGAACAGGGAGACTCAGCCCCAGCATTTT.

The chain uses TRBV19 and TRBJ1-1; the match to TRBD1 covers 7 bases. The V gene's germline CDR1 is LNHDA and CDR2 SQIVND (reference sequence). V trimming: 3 bases; J trimming: 4 bases; junction bases outside the gene matches: 8. This CDR3 is built from 15 residues. CDR3 sequence reads: CASSIVPGGGTEAFF. For the CDR3, the DNA is TGTGCCAGTAGTATTGTTCCAGGGGGGGGCACTGAAGCTTTCTTT.

The chain is built from TRBV30 and TRBJ1-4; TRBD1 might be the D (5 bases). CDR1 and CDR2 from the germline V gene are GTSNPN and SVGIG (reference sequence). This CDR3 is 16 amino acids long. Trimming removed 0 bases from V and 0 bases from J, with 11 bases in between. CDR3 region: CAWSVGVGATNEKLFF. The CDR3 DNA reads TGTGCCTGGAGTGTTGGGGTGGGGGCAACTAATGAAAAACTGTTTTTT.

The J gene is TRBJ1-3, the V gene TRBV29-1; no reliable D call. V was trimmed by 6 bases and J by 2 bases, leaving 11 bases between them. The germline gives CDR1 SQVTM, CDR2 ANQGSEA. CDR3 length: 13 residues. The CDR3 region is CSVAPTAGNTIYF. Written as DNA, the CDR3 is TGCAGCGTCGCCCCGACTGCTGGAAACACCATATATTTT.

This chain links TRBV28 with TRBJ1-4; D not resolved. The CDR3 covers 12 residues. Per germline, CDR1 MDHEN and CDR2 SYDVKM. Trimming stripped 2 bases from V and 3 bases from J, with 1 base between. CDR3 sequence: CASSLANEKLFF. In DNA, the CDR3 is TGTGCCAGCAGTTTAGCTAATGAAAAACTGTTTTTT.

The rearrangement joins TRBV3-1 (or the pseudogene TRBV3-2) to TRBJ2-7; possibly TRBD1 for D (5 bases). CDR3 length equals 14 residues. Trimming shortened V by 4 bases and J by 4 bases, and 14 bases separated the two germline ends. Germline V gene lookup returns CDR1 LGHDT and CDR2 YNNKEL (reference sequence). The CDR3 DNA reads TGTGCCAGCAGCCCCTCAGGGTTGCTATACGAGCAGTACTTC. Translating gives CASSPSGLLYEQYF.

The V call is TRBV24-1, the J call TRBJ2-2; TRBD2 aligns across 8 bases. Germline CDR1 is KGHDR and CDR2 is SFDVKD. The CDR3 covers 14 residues. Trimming removed 7 bases from V and 2 bases from J; junction bases left unmatched: 2. Written as DNA, the CDR3 is TGTGCCACCAGCGGGAGGGGTAACACCGGGGAGCTGTTTTTT. As protein: CATSGRGNTGELFF.